The present TCR beta chain was sequenced within a study of radiotherapy plus CTLA-4 blockade in lung cancer (dated by TCRdb to 2016 to 2019). Study-wide context: Among enrolled patients, approximately 17% had an objective response and 31% reached disease control. The research as a whole found: After treatment with radiotherapy and ipilimumab, TCR clones that originated in tumors expanded in peripheral blood. Increased serum interferon-beta after radiation, together with early dynamic changes in blood T cell clones, were reported to be the strongest predictors of response.

The study tested focal radiation therapy combined with CTLA-4 blockade (ipilimumab) in patients with chemo-refractory metastatic non-small-cell lung cancer. Library construction relied on the immunoSEQ multiplex PCR assay. TCRdb took over this immuneACCESS table, retaining in-frame rearrangements with V and J assigned. Such tables are incomplete; in checked studies, under half of the missing clones stem from an unresolved V gene, and the remainder is unexplained. This sample lists roughly 92,000 clones; about 86% were detected once. Just over 2% of the sample is held by the ten biggest clonotypes. The CDR1 and CDR2 encoded by the germline V gene are SGHDT and YYEEEE. Germline trimming amounts to 4 bases on V and 4 bases on J, with 2 as the count of junction bases outside the gene matches. Its CDR3 holds 14 amino acids, cysteine through phenylalanine. Only the CDR3 portion is preserved as DNA: 42 bases, with reading frame beginning at the first base.

A word on this clone: This receptor's antigen is unknown. No per-base quality is available; no much larger clone lies one base away.

The sample here was peripheral blood, taken from a patient treated with radiotherapy plus ipilimumab. This receptor was obtained from a human donor with non-small cell lung cancer who had a partial response to radiotherapy plus ipilimumab. This sequence uses TRBV5-6 and TRBJ2-5, and 12 bases in between align with TRBD2. The DNA is TGTGCCAGCAGCCCGACTAGCGGGAGAGAGACCCAGTACTTC. Its coded protein is CASSPTSGRETQYF.